A single T cell receptor (beta chain) is shown here with its context. As originally analysed: Quantification of nucleated cells was approximated via reference gene primer amplification. Profiling relied on immunoSEQ multiplex PCR, and the TCRdb table lists in-frame clones only, not all of them. V and J calls plus clone size are reproduced from that table; the DNA served to infer D and trimming. Of just over 650,000 clones detected, 75% to 90% appear once; the ten largest clones hold about 0.26%. The sample comes from a study of blood T cell repertoires in COVID-19. Background on the study: Italy, Spain and the United States were the sources of the convalescent and acute COVID-19 samples. T cells, B-cell-depleted T cells, or PBMCs supplied cDNA or gDNA.

Germline V gene lookup returns CDR1 MNHNY and CDR2 SVGAGI (reference sequence). The CDR3 is 13 residues long. Trimming cost V 6 bases and J 4 bases; bases outside gene matches: 3. This receptor was obtained from a woman in her late teens or twenties with acute or convalescent COVID-19. The sample consisted of peripheral blood. V and J are TRBV6-6 and TRBJ1-5, with 7 bases aligning to TRBD1. CDR3 residues: CASSPTGNQPQHF. The DNA for the CDR3 is TGTGCCAGCAGCCCGACAGGGAATCAGCCCCAGCATTTT.